The rows below give T cell receptor beta chains drawn from one sample of a study of breast tumors, draining lymph nodes, adjacent tissues. MiXCR was run by TCRdb on the multiplex PCR reads, yielding one entry per CDR3 protein. The data contain some 53,000 distinct CDR3 sequences, under 55% of them singletons. Sequenced material: breast tumor tissue. The receptors were gathered from a female donor with breast cancer. Some clones in this sample may be carry-over from other donors' samples. The conserved cysteine and the conserved F or W are not part of the CDR3 here.

>TRBV10-3|TRBJ2-7
AIKKDSTYEQY
>TRBV28|TRBJ1-5
ASSSSDSPALPQH
>TRBV10-2|TRBJ2-5
ASSERAGGGETQY
>TRBV7-3|TRBJ2-4
ASSYPSRHIQY
>TRBV10-1|TRBJ2-3
ASTPVADTQY
>TRBV9|TRBJ2-3
ASSETSGLTDTQY
>TRBV12-3/TRBV12-4|TRBJ2-1
ASSFATYFGNELC
>TRBV28|TRBJ2-1
ASTAQTYNEQF
>TRBV11-2|TRBJ1-6
ASSFYICSASWQEGSPLH
>TRBV7-6|TRBJ2-3
ASSLVGGEADTQY
>TRBV4-2|TRBJ1-6
ASSQDPYSVRNSPLH
>TRBV20-1|TRBJ1-5
SARGRGASGRPQH
>TRBV20-1|TRBJ2-7
SAGVLAGEFEQY
>TRBV7-3|TRBJ2-3
ASSLDRGDTQY
>TRBV6-1|TRBJ1-2
ASGGAFYGYT
>TRBV11-3|TRBJ2-5
ASSWDSWETQY
>TRBV9|TRBJ2-1
ASSGGTSNEQF
>TRBV7-2|TRBJ2-1
ASSSYFDPGLAGGYNEQF
>TRBV2|TRBJ2-7
ASRSQGYEQY
>TRBV5-8|TRBJ1-5
ASSEDRSAQPQH
>TRBV5-4|TRBJ2-7
ASSPGTGATYEQY
>TRBV27|TRBJ2-7
ASSSGVTGFEQY
>TRBV29-1|TRBJ2-3
SVDAGGGGNTDTQY
>TRBV20-1|TRBJ1-2
SARPGPANWNYGYT
>TRBV20-1|TRBJ2-3
SAIIAGGPVNEQY
>TRBV19|TRBJ1-5
ASSIDRQQPQH
>TRBV19|TRBJ2-2
ASSIPGHTTGELF
>TRBV6-2/TRBV6-3|TRBJ2-4
ASSYSVGDTRY
>TRBV7-9|TRBJ1-6
ASSTADAPNSPLH
>TRBV4-3|TRBJ1-1
ASSPSDLRTEAF
>TRBV20-1|TRBJ2-5
SASAGLAGDAETQY
>TRBV20-1|TRBJ2-5
SASYRYNQPQY
>TRBV5-6|TRBJ2-5
ASSSRAGQETQY
>TRBV20-1|TRBJ1-2
SARDGRVDHLVNYGYT
>TRBV14|TRBJ1-4
ASSQDRASGKLF
>TRBV6-1|TRBJ2-7
ASSGIGQGEQY
>TRBV27|TRBJ1-5
ASSRVIQAVPQH
>TRBV2|TRBJ1-4
ASSEQGIAGEKLF
>TRBV9|TRBJ1-4
ASSVGVGHGEKLF
>TRBV20-1|TRBJ2-7
STDRGISYEQY
>TRBV6-2/TRBV6-3|TRBJ1-2
ASSYGGGYT
>TRBV7-9|TRBJ2-7
ASSPVDSGRVYEQY